The rows below give T cell receptor beta chains drawn from one sample of a study of cytomegalovirus exposure and HLA in healthy donors. Only in-frame clones appear in the TCRdb table, and some are missing; sequencing was by immunoSEQ multiplex PCR. The sample has about 120,000 clones; around 82% are singletons. The sequenced sample was PBMCs. These receptors came from a young man in good health and CMV-seropositive. Both conserved end residues are part of each CDR3. Fields, in order: J gene, V gene, clone size, D gene, CDR3 protein, CDR3 DNA. The D gene is left open where the match is weak. Clone size, where shown, is once, few, many, or a class for clones that have expanded.

TRBJ1-2 TRBV30 once - CAWTGQYRYGYTF TGTGCCTGGACCGGACAGTATCGGTATGGCTACACCTTC
TRBJ2-6 TRBV13 - - CASSLGQAGANVLTF TGTGCCAGCAGCTTAGGACAGGCCGGGGCCAACGTCCTGACTTTC
TRBJ2-7 TRBV6-5 - TRBD2 CASSYSHSGRFYEQYF TGTGCCAGCAGTTACTCCCATAGCGGGAGATTCTACGAGCAGTACTTC
TRBJ1-5 TRBV6-4 - - CEKRGQPQHF TGTGAAAAAAGGGGCCAGCCCCAGCATTTT
TRBJ2-3 TRBV14 - - CASSRPTESTDTQYF TGTGCCAGCAGCCGGCCGACGGAGAGCACAGATACGCAGTATTTT
TRBJ1-2 TRBV5-1 once - CASSLAGSHSLNYGYTF TGCGCCAGCAGCTTGGCCGGGTCACACTCTCTCAACTATGGCTACACCTTC
TRBJ2-7 TRBV7-6 - TRBD1 CASSSGQGGGYEQYF TGTGCCAGCAGCTCCGGACAGGGAGGTGGATACGAGCAGTACTTC
TRBJ2-7 TRBV18 - - CASSPDAQGRNEQYF TGTGCCAGCTCACCAGATGCTCAGGGTAGGAACGAGCAGTACTTC
TRBJ1-1 TRBV9 - TRBD1 CASSVVHTGQGASEAFF TGTGCCAGCAGCGTAGTTCATACGGGACAGGGGGCGTCTGAAGCTTTCTTT
TRBJ2-7 TRBV6-1 - TRBD2 CASSGSSGVSGQYF TGTGCCAGCAGTGGGTCTAGCGGGGTATCAGGGCAGTACTTC
TRBJ1-2 TRBV5-4 - - CASSLGANYGYTF TGTGCCAGCAGCTTGGGGGCCAACTATGGCTACACCTTC
TRBJ2-5 TRBV2 - - CASRRGEQETQYF TGTGCCAGCAGACGAGGCGAGCAAGAGACCCAGTACTTC
TRBJ2-1 TRBV5-1 - - CASSTWRDNEQFF TGCGCCAGCAGCACGTGGAGAGACAATGAGCAGTTCTTC
TRBJ1-1 TRBV30 - TRBD1 CAGAGTGGRKAFF TGTGCCGGTGCCGGGACAGGGGGAAGAAAAGCTTTCTTT
TRBJ2-5 TRBV6-5 - TRBD1 CASSYGQGAGETQYF TGTGCCAGCAGTTACGGACAGGGGGCAGGAGAGACCCAGTACTTC
TRBJ2-1 TRBV5-1 - - CASSLANWGQGEQFF TGCGCCAGCAGCTTGGCCAATTGGGGGCAGGGTGAGCAGTTCTTC
TRBJ2-7 TRBV10-1 few - CASSDGPSYEQYF TGCGCCAGCAGTGACGGTCCCTCCTACGAGCAGTACTTC
TRBJ2-1 TRBV5-1 - TRBD2 CASSLVASGGSAQFF TGCGCCAGCAGCTTGGTGGCTAGCGGGGGATCGGCGCAGTTCTTC
TRBJ2-2 TRBV7-2 - TRBD2 CASSLNSGRAAGELFF TGTGCCAGCAGCCTAAATAGCGGGAGGGCCGCCGGGGAGCTGTTTTTT
TRBJ2-1 TRBV5-1 few - CASTDSGRNEQFF TGCGCCAGCACCGATTCAGGTAGGAATGAGCAGTTCTTC
TRBJ2-1 TRBV18 - TRBD2 CASSLLRERGNEQFF TGTGCCAGCTCCCTCCTACGCGAGCGGGGGAATGAGCAGTTCTTC
TRBJ1-5 TRBV19 - - CASTEPNQPQHF TGTGCCAGCACAGAACCTAATCAGCCCCAGCATTTT
TRBJ1-1 TRBV2 - - CASRPGVRANTEAFF TGTGCCAGCAGGCCCGGCGTCAGGGCGAACACTGAAGCTTTCTTT
TRBJ2-1 TRBV11-2 - TRBD2 CASSLVRREGTKQFF TGTGCCAGCAGCTTAGTCAGACGGGAGGGGACAAAGCAGTTCTTC
TRBJ2-6 TRBV7-9 - TRBD1 CASSVGTGFSGANVLTF TGTGCCAGCAGCGTCGGGACAGGGTTCTCTGGGGCCAACGTCCTGACTTTC
TRBJ2-7 TRBV7-9 - - CASSLYYEQYF TGTGCCAGCAGCTTGTACTACGAGCAGTACTTC
TRBJ2-4 TRBV15 - - CATSSPGSPGAVIQYF TGTGCCACCAGCTCCCCCGGGAGTCCAGGAGCTGTCATTCAGTACTTC
TRBJ2-7 TRBV19 few - CASSRSPAYEQYF TGTGCCAGTAGTCGATCACCAGCCTACGAGCAGTACTTC
TRBJ2-7 TRBV2 few TRBD2 CASSEGLAGVFEQYF TGTGCCAGCAGTGAAGGGCTAGCGGGAGTTTTTGAGCAGTACTTC
TRBJ2-1 TRBV29-1 - - CSVPGQASWNEQFF TGCAGCGTTCCGGGACAAGCTTCCTGGAATGAGCAGTTCTTC
TRBJ2-7 TRBV21-1 - - CASSKGYVRPTDAISYEQYF TGTGCCAGCAGCAAAGGTTATGTCCGGCCAACAGACGCCATCTCCTACGAGCAGTACTTC
TRBJ2-2 TRBV5-1 - TRBD1 CASSLVGRGRETGELFF TGCGCCAGCAGCTTGGTCGGCAGGGGGCGAGAAACCGGGGAGCTGTTTTTT
TRBJ1-1 TRBV27 once - CASSLQGNTEAFF TGTGCCAGCAGCCTTCAGGGAAACACTGAAGCTTTCTTT
TRBJ2-1 TRBV6-5 once - CASSYSKRSRINEQFF TGTGCCAGCAGTTACTCGAAGCGCTCACGTATCAATGAGCAGTTCTTC
TRBJ2-7 TRBV7-2 few TRBD2 CASSLEGGSNYEQYF TGTGCCAGCAGCTTAGAGGGCGGGAGTAACTACGAGCAGTACTTC
TRBJ1-5 TRBV7-9 few TRBD1 CASSPGGTGTPSNQPQHF TGTGCCAGCAGCCCAGGAGGGACAGGGACACCTAGCAATCAGCCCCAGCATTTT
TRBJ1-3 TRBV10-3 - - CAISESQPGQGSGNTIYF TGTGCCATCAGTGAGTCGCAACCCGGGCAGGGCTCTGGAAACACCATATATTTT
TRBJ2-7 TRBV7-2 few TRBD2 CASSLAGGVYEQYF TGTGCCAGCAGCTTAGCGGGAGGGGTCTACGAGCAGTACTTC
TRBJ2-3 TRBV5-4 - TRBD2 CASSPASGRTDTQYF TGTGCCAGCAGTCCTGCTAGCGGGAGAACAGATACGCAGTATTTT
TRBJ2-1 TRBV7-3 - - CASSLGAVYNEQFF TGTGCCAGCAGCTTAGGAGCGGTCTACAATGAGCAGTTCTTC
TRBJ1-2 TRBV5-4 - - CASSLGQGPGYGYTF TGTGCCAGCAGCTTAGGGCAGGGGCCGGGCTATGGCTACACCTTC